This entry lists 17 T cell receptor beta chains sequenced from one sample in a study of glioma-infiltrating T cells. Using RNA template, CDR3s of TCR alpha and beta were amplified with iRepertoire arm-PCR. A single record per CDR3 protein comes from TCRdb applying MiXCR to the multiplex PCR reads. The sample shows roughly 100,000 distinct CDR3 sequences, 25% to 30% of them seen only once. Sequencing was carried out using glioma tissue, nonneoplastic brain tissue, or PBMCs (not recorded which). The receptors shown here come from a human donor with low-grade glioma or glioblastoma, undergoing nonglioma brain surgery, or in good health (not recorded which).

This clonotype was seen repeatedly, ten times or more. V and J are TRBV29-1 and TRBJ2-7, with D possibly TRBD1 on 5 matching bases. CDR1 and CDR2 (germline): SQVTM, ANQGSEA. Trimming stripped 6 bases from V and 4 bases from J, with 13 bases between. This CDR3 is built from 12 residues. The CDR3 is CSVGRPRYEQYF. The CDR3 DNA reads as TGCAGCGTGGGGCGCCCCCGGTACGAGCAGTACTTC.

To note about this clonotype: A much larger clone differs from this one at a single base, so this may be a read error. This chain joins TRBV6-6 and TRBJ2-3, with TRBD2 matching over 8 bases. J was trimmed by 3 bases and V by 7 bases; bases with no gene match: 15. The CDR3 contains 17 residues. Looked up from germline, CDR1 is MNHNY and CDR2 is SVGAGI (reference sequence). CDR3 residues: CASTPRGGGGRTDTQYF. The CDR3 region has the DNA TGTGCCAGCACTCCGAGGGGGGGCGGGGGGAGAACAGATACGCAGTATTTT.

This clonotype was seen once. A read error may be the cause here, since a much bigger clone is one base away. The V call is TRBV7-9, the J call TRBJ1-5, with no clear D. The V end lost 2 bases, the J end lost 5 bases, and 7 bases lay between the germline ends. This CDR3 contains 13 residues. Per the germline V gene, CDR1 is SEHNR and CDR2 is FQNEAQ (reference sequence). This CDR3 is CASSLRCDQPQHF. CDR3 coding DNA: TGTGCCAGCAGCTTAAGATGTGATCAGCCCCAGCATTTT.

V and J are TRBV7-2 and TRBJ2-7; 9 bases map to TRBD2. Germline assignment: CDR1 SGHTA and CDR2 FQGNSA. This CDR3 is built from 14 residues. V was clipped by 5 bases and J by 2 bases; unmatched bases: 4. The CDR3 bases are TGTGCCAGCAGCCAGGCTAGCGGGGCCTACGAGCAGTACTTC. Amino acids: CASSQASGAYEQYF.

In this sample, this clonotype turned up many times. The rearrangement uses TRBV6-1 and TRBJ2-7; possibly TRBD2 for D (5 bases). This CDR3 is built from 15 residues. Trimming cost V 5 bases and J 0 bases, with 14 bases left between them. Germline V gives CDR1 MNHNS, CDR2 SASEGT. The CDR3 spells CASSSARRSSYEQYF. The CDR3 DNA sequence: TGTGCCAGCAGTTCGGCCAGGAGGAGCTCCTACGAGCAGTACTTC.

This clonotype was recorded a few times. This chain uses TRBV29-1 with TRBJ2-7; D possibly corresponds to TRBD1 (5 bases). The CDR3 has 12 amino acids. With 6 bases removed from V and 2 bases from J, the gap between germline ends came to 11 bases. Germline loops: CDR1 SQVTM, CDR2 ANQGSEA. The CDR3 region has the DNA TGCAGCGTCGCCAGGGAACCCTACGAGCAGTACTTC. As protein: CSVAREPYEQYF.

This clonotype was observed at least ten times. This chain links TRBV7-9 with TRBJ2-3; D is uncertain. Germline lookup yields CDR1 SEHNR and CDR2 FQNEAQ (reference sequence). V lost 2 bases to trimming and J lost 2 bases, with 8 bases between them. The CDR3 is 14 residues long. The CDR3 sequence: CASSLSENTDTQYF. Written as DNA, the CDR3 is TGTGCCAGCAGCTTATCCGAGAACACAGATACGCAGTATTTT. The whole variable domain, filled in from reference TRBV7-9 and TRBJ2-3, reads DTGVSQNPRHKITKRGQNVTFRCDPISEHNRLYWYRQTLGQGPEFLTYFQNEAQLEKSRLLSDRFSAERPKGSFSTLEIQRTEQGDSAMYLCASSLSENTDTQYFGPGTRLTVL.

This clonotype showed up just once. A read error may produce the germline difference seen at one junction end. The rearrangement uses TRBV7-7 and TRBJ2-2, with 11 bases aligning to TRBD2. The CDR3 covers 16 residues. Germline V gene sequence: CDR1 SSHAT, CDR2 FNYEAQ (reference sequence). This CDR3 is CASSLGTSGNTGELFF. In DNA form, the CDR3 reads TGTGCTAGCAGCCTGGGGACTAGCGGAAACACCGGGGAGCTGTTTTTT.

This clonotype was detected a few times. This chain uses TRBV5-4 with TRBJ1-1, with a weak D call TRBD1 (6 bases). V was trimmed by 5 bases and J by 0 bases, leaving 14 bases between them. The CDR3 runs to 15 residues. Per the germline V gene, CDR1 is SGHNT and CDR2 is YYREEE (reference sequence). CDR3 sequence: CASRTGWSMNTEAFF. CDR3 bases: TGTGCCAGCAGGACAGGTTGGAGCATGAACACTGAAGCTTTCTTT. The full variable domain, completed using reference TRBV5-4 and TRBJ1-1, is ETGVTQSPTHLIKTRGQQVTLRCSSQSGHNTVSWYQQALGQGPQFIFQYYREEENGRGNFPPRFSGLQFPNYSSELNVNALELDDSALYLCASRTGWSMNTEAFFGQGTRLTVV.

On this clonotype: It may be a read error: a sequence one base away is much more abundant. The gene calls are TRBV19 and TRBJ2-3; D is unclear. The CDR3 length is 16 residues. V lost 1 base and J 4 bases, leaving 15 bases between the germline ends. Germline loops: CDR1 LNHDA, CDR2 SQIVND (reference sequence). The CDR3 coding sequence is TGTGCCAGTAGTATAGGGGTTAAACTCGTCGCAGATACGCAGTATTTT. Translated: CASSIGVKLVADTQYF.

In its sample, this clonotype was seen many times. V is TRBV20-1 and J is TRBJ2-1; 8 bases align to TRBD2. Germline-derived CDR1 and CDR2 are DFQATT and SNEGSKA (reference sequence). V lost 1 base to trimming and J lost 4 bases; unmatched junction nucleotides: 3. This CDR3 has 14 residues. DNA of the CDR3: TGCAGTGCTAGAGCCAGCGGGAGTTACAATGAGCAGTTCTTC. This gives the protein CSARASGSYNEQFF.

This clonotype was detected once. This chain joins TRBV30 and TRBJ1-2; D not resolved. V was cut by 1 base and J by 7 bases, with 13 bases left in between. This CDR3 contains 13 residues. The germline V gene encodes CDR1 GTSNPN and CDR2 SVGIG (reference sequence). As DNA, the CDR3 is TGTGCCTGGAGTGCCCACGGCCGGGGTGGCTACACCTTC. It yields the protein CAWSAHGRGGYTF.

The chain links TRBV4-1 to TRBJ2-5; D is unclear. The CDR3 is 12 residues long. Trimming stripped 0 bases from V and 13 bases from J, with 12 bases between. The germline CDR1 and CDR2 sequences are MGHRA and YSYEKL. CDR3 coding DNA: TGCGCCAGCAGCCAAGATTTTCGGGTTCTGTACTTC. It specifies CASSQDFRVLYF.

Ten or more counts support this clonotype. The chain joins TRBV20-1 to TRBJ2-7; 10 bases align to TRBD1. Unmatched junction bases numbered 5, after V lost 1 base and J lost 2 bases. The germline V gene has CDR1 DFQATT and CDR2 SNEGSKA (reference sequence). The CDR3 covers 15 residues. DNA of the CDR3: TGCAGTGCTAGAGCCGGGACAGGGGCGACCTACGAGCAGTACTTC. This translates into CSARAGTGATYEQYF.

This clonotype was detected a few times. This rearrangement joins TRBV7-9 to TRBJ2-5; 7 bases align to TRBD1. This CDR3 region has 13 residues. V was pared by 5 bases and J by 2 bases, with 2 bases of the junction left unmatched. Germline V gene sequence: CDR1 SEHNR, CDR2 FQNEAQ (reference sequence). The CDR3 DNA is TGTGCCAGCAGCCCCAGGGGGCAAGAGACCCAGTACTTC. The encoded protein is CASSPRGQETQYF.

This clonotype has a count of ten or more. The V gene is TRBV6-2 or TRBV6-3, the J gene TRBJ1-5, with 7 bases aligning to TRBD1. Trimming took 2 bases from V and 9 from J; bases not matched to a gene: 10. Germline V gives CDR1 MNHEY, CDR2 SVGEGT. This CDR3 contains 15 residues. CDR3 region: CASSYEGTDRGPQHF. The CDR3 DNA reads TGTGCCAGCAGTTACGAGGGGACAGACCGGGGGCCCCAGCATTTT.

This clonotype was counted between two and nine times. The V gene is TRBV2, the J gene TRBJ1-6, with 10 bases aligning to TRBD1. J lost 7 bases, V lost 6 bases, and 3 bases had no gene match. Germline V CDR1 and CDR2: SNHLY, FYNNEI. CDR3 length equals 14 residues. CDR3 protein: CASRRTGGNSPLHF. The CDR3 DNA follows: TGTGCCAGCAGGAGGACAGGGGGGAATTCACCCCTCCACTTT.